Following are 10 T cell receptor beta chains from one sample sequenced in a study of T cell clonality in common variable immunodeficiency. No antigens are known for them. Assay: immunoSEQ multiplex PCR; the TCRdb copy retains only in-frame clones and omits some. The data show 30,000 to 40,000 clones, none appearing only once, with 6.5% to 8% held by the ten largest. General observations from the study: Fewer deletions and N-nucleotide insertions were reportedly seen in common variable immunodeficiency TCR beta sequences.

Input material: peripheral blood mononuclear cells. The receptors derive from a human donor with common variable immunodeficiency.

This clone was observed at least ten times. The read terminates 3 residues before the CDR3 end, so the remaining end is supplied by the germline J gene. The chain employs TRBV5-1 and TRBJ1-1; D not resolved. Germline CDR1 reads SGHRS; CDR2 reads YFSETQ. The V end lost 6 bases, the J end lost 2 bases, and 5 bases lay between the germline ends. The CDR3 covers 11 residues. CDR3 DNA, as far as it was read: TGCGCCAGCAAGGGCAACACTGAA. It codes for CASKGNTE. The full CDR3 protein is CASKGNTEAFF.

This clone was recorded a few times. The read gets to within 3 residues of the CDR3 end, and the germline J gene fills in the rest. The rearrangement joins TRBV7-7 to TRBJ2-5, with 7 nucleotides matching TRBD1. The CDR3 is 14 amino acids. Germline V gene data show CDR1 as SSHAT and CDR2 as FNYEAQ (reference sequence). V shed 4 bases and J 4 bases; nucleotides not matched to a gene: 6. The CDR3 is CASSSGQWGETQYF. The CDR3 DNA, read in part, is TGTGCCAGCAGCTCGGGACAGTGGGGAGAGACC.

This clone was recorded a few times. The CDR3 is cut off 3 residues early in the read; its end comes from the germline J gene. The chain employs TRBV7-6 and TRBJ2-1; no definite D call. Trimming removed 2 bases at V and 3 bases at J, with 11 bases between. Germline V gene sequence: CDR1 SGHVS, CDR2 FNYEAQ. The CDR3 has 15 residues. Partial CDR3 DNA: TGTGCCAGCAGCTTAACTACCTTGCTCTACAATGAG. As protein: CASSLTTLLYNE. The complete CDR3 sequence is CASSLTTLLYNEQFF.

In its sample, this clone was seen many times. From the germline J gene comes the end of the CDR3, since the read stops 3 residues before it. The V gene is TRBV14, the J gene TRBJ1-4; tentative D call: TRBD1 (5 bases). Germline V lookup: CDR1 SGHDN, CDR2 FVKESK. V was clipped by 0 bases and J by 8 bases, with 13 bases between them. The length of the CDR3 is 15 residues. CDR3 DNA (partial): TGTGCCAGCAGCCAAGAGGGGAAGGGGAAGGAAAAA. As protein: CASSQEGKGKEK. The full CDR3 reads CASSQEGKGKEKLFF.

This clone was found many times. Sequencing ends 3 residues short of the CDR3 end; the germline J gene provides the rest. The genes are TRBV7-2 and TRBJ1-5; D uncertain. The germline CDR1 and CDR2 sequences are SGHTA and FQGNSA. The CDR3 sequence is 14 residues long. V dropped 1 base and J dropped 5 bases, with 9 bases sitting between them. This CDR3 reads CASSLGGTDQPQHF. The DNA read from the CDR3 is TGTGCCAGCAGCTTAGGCGGCACCGATCAGCCC.

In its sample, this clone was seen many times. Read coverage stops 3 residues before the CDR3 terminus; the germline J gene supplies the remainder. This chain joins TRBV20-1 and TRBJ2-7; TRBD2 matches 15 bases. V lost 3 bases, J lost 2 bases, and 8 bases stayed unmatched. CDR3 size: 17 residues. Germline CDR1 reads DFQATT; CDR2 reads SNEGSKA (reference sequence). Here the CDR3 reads CSASRPGTSGRTYEQYF. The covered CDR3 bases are TGCAGTGCTAGCCGCCCCGGGACTAGCGGGAGGACCTACGAG.

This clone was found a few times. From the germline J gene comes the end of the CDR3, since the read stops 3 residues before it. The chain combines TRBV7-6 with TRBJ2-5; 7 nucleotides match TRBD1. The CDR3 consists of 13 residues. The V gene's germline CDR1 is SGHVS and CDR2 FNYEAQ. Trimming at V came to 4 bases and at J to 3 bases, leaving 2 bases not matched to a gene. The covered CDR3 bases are TGTGCCAGCAGCTCCCAGGGGGAAGAGACC. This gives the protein CASSSQGEET. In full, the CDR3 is CASSSQGEETQYF.

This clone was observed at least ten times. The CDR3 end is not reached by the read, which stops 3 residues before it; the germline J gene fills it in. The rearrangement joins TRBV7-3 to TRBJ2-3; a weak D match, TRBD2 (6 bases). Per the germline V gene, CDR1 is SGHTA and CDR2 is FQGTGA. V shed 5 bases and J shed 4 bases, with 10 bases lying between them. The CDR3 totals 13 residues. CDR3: CASSHGGADTQYF. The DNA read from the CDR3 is TGTGCCAGCAGCCACGGGGGTGCAGATACG.

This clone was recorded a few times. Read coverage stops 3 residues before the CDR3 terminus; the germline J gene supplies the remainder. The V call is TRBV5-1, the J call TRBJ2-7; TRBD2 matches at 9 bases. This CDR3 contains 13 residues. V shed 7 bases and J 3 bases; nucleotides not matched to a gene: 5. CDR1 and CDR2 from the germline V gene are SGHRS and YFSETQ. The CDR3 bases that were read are TGCGCCAGCCACTCTAGCGGGAACTACGAG. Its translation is CASHSSGNYE. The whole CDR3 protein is CASHSSGNYEQYF.

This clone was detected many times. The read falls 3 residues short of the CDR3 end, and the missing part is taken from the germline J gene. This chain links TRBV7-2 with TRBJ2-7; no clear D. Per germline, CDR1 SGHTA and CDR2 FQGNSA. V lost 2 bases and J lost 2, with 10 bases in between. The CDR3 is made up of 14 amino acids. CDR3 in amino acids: CASSLYRETYEQYF. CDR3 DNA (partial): TGTGCCAGCAGCTTATATAGAGAGACCTACGAG.